What follows are 31 T cell receptor beta chains derived from one specimen sequenced in a study of blood T cell repertoires in COVID-19. Assay used: immunoSEQ multiplex PCR; TCRdb lists only in-frame clones, some missing. The table records about 180,000 clones, around 85% of them present only once. The sequencing sample was made of peripheral blood. These TCRs come from a person aged 65-85 years with COVID-19, enrolled during active disease.

Written as DNA, the CDR3 is TGTGCCAGCAGTTTAAGAACAGGACAGGGCGGCTATGGCTACACCTTC. It specifies CASSLRTGQGGYGYTF. V usage is TRBV27 and J usage is TRBJ1-2; TRBD1 aligns across 8 bases. The germline V gene encodes CDR1 MNHEY and CDR2 SMNVEV (reference sequence). The CDR3 totals 16 residues. Losses at the gene ends were 2 bases for V and 4 bases for J; bases not matched to a gene: 9.

This clone came up a few times. The V and J genes are TRBV7-9 and TRBJ2-3; 7 positions match TRBD1. Unmatched junction bases numbered 8, after V lost 2 bases and J lost 6 bases. The germline V gene has CDR1 SEHNR and CDR2 FQNEAQ (reference sequence). There are 15 residues in the CDR3. The CDR3 coding sequence is TGTGCCAGCAGCTTAACGGGACAGAGACTGGATACGCAGTATTTT. It yields the protein CASSLTGQRLDTQYF.

V gene TRBV6-5 combines with J gene TRBJ1-6, with 8 bases fitting TRBD1. This CDR3 contains 14 residues. Unmatched junction bases numbered 4, after V lost 5 bases and J lost 7 bases. CDR1 and CDR2 (germline): MNHEY, SVGAGI. The CDR3 DNA reads as TGTGCCAGCAGTAGACGGGACAGGAATTCACCCCTCCACTTT. Protein sequence: CASSRRDRNSPLHF.

The CDR3: CASSTRTGNYGYTF. The CDR3 nucleotides are TGTGCCAGCAGCACCCGGACAGGGAACTATGGCTACACCTTC. The rearrangement joins TRBV7-2 to TRBJ1-2, with 8 bases fitting TRBD1. Germline CDR1 and CDR2: SGHTA and FQGNSA. J lost 2 bases, V lost 5 bases, and 4 bases had no gene match. The CDR3 runs 14 residues.

The chain uses TRBV5-6 and TRBJ2-7; weak D call: TRBD1 (5 bases). Germline V gives CDR1 SGHDT, CDR2 YYEEEE. V gave up 3 bases and J gave up 2 bases, with 6 bases separating them. This CDR3 region has 12 residues. The chain's CDR3 is CASSYRPYEQYF. The CDR3 DNA sequence: TGTGCCAGCAGCTACAGGCCCTACGAGCAGTACTTC.

The J gene is TRBJ1-1, the V gene TRBV12-3 or TRBV12-4; D unresolved. The CDR3 extends over 12 amino acids. The ends were cut back, 3 bases at V and 2 bases at J, with 4 bases in the middle. CDR3 residues: CASSFFNTEAFF. CDR3 in DNA: TGTGCCAGCAGTTTCTTTAACACTGAAGCTTTCTTT.

The chain uses TRBV14 and TRBJ2-5; TRBD2 matches 16 bases. The CDR3 consists of 16 residues. V trimming: 2 bases; J trimming: 5 bases; junction bases outside the gene matches: 2. CDR1 is SGHDN and CDR2 is FVKESK in the germline V gene. The CDR3, as DNA: TGTGCCAGCAGCCAACCGGGACTAGCGGGAGGGGAGACCCAGTACTTC. Translating gives CASSQPGLAGGETQYF.

The chain carries TRBV11-3 and TRBJ2-3; D call uncertain. Per germline, CDR1 SGHNT and CDR2 YENEEA. CDR3 size: 12 residues. Trimming cost V 3 bases and J 2 bases, with 3 bases left between them. The CDR3 bases are TGTGCCAGCAGCTTCAACACAGATACGCAGTATTTT. This sequence encodes CASSFNTDTQYF.

The rearrangement links TRBV28 to TRBJ2-7, with TRBD2 matching 13 bases. Germline assignment: CDR1 MDHEN and CDR2 SYDVKM. Trimming cost V 5 bases and J 6 bases; bases outside gene matches: 10. The CDR3 loop spans 16 amino acids. Here the CDR3 DNA reads TGTGCCAGCAGTCGCCGGACTAGCGGGAGACGGCCCGAGCAGTACTTC. Amino acid sequence: CASSRRTSGRRPEQYF. The full variable domain, its missing parts supplied by reference TRBV28 and TRBJ2-7, is DVKVTQSSRYLVKRTGEKVFLECVQDMDHENMFWYRQDPGLGLRLIYFSYDVKMKEKGDIPEGYSVSREKKERFSLILESASTNQTSMYLCASSRRTSGRRPEQYFGPGTRLTVT.

The chain joins TRBV19 to TRBJ1-5; D remains unclear. This CDR3 is built from 15 residues. The germline V gene encodes CDR1 LNHDA and CDR2 SQIVND (reference sequence). Deletions cut 6 bases from V and 5 bases from J, with 17 bases between. CDR3 protein: CASRYEEGRDQPQHF. CDR3 bases: TGTGCCAGTAGGTACGAGGAGGGAAGAGATCAGCCCCAGCATTTT.

The CDR3 DNA sequence: TGTGCCAGCAGTGAAGACAGGGGGTTTCGGGAGCAGTACTTC. Translating it yields CASSEDRGFREQYF. The chain has TRBV6-1 and TRBJ2-7; 8 nucleotides agree with TRBD1. Germline loops: CDR1 MNHNS, CDR2 SASEGT. The V and J ends lost 1 base and 7 bases, in that order; junction bases with no gene match: 6. This CDR3 spans 14 amino acids.

The chain has TRBV7-2 and TRBJ1-4; a weak D match, TRBD1 (6 bases). The V end was cut by 5 bases, the J end by 4 bases, with 14 bases between. CDR1 and CDR2 (germline): SGHTA, FQGNSA. The CDR3 spans 15 residues. The CDR3 loop is CASSPQGQFNEKLFF. The DNA of the CDR3 is TGTGCCAGCAGCCCACAAGGACAGTTTAATGAAAAACTGTTTTTT.

V gene TRBV6-1 combines with J gene TRBJ1-5; weak D call: TRBD1 (5 bases). The CDR3 extends over 20 amino acids. Germline assignment: CDR1 MNHNS and CDR2 SASEGT. V lost 1 base and J 2 bases, leaving 24 bases between the germline ends. The CDR3 coding sequence is TGTGCCAGCAGTGAAGAGCGGAACCGGTGGGAGGCAGGGCGCAATCAGCCCCAGCATTTT. This encodes CASSEERNRWEAGRNQPQHF.

CDR3 in amino acids: CASSYYRDNEQFF. The CDR3 DNA sequence: TGTGCCAGCAGCTACTACAGGGACAATGAGCAGTTCTTC. The J gene is TRBJ2-1, the V gene TRBV7-3; perhaps TRBD1 as D (6 bases). Germline V CDR1 and CDR2: SGHTA, FQGTGA. The CDR3 has 13 residues. V was clipped by 4 bases and J by 5 bases, with 9 bases between them.

The chain recombines TRBV7-3 with TRBJ2-3, with a possible D match to TRBD2 (6 bases). Germline V CDR1 and CDR2: SGHTA, FQGTGA. The V end lost 0 bases, the J end lost 6 bases, and 16 bases lay between the germline ends. CDR3 length: 16 residues. The DNA of the CDR3 is TGTGCCAGCAGCTTAACTAGCGGATTACCCACGGATACGCAGTATTTT. Amino acids: CASSLTSGLPTDTQYF.

The chain links TRBV18 to TRBJ1-1; no clear D gene. Germline lookup yields CDR1 KGHSH and CDR2 LQKENI. With 0 bases removed from V and 1 base from J, the gap between germline ends came to 9 bases. The CDR3 spans 15 residues. The CDR3 region has the DNA TGTGCCAGCTCACCACCCCCCCACAGGAACACTGAAGCTTTCTTT. Protein product: CASSPPPHRNTEAFF.

The chain uses TRBV30 and TRBJ2-5, with D possibly being TRBD2 (7 bases). V was cut by 3 bases and J by 5 bases, with 19 bases left in between. The CDR3 extends over 15 amino acids. The germline CDR1 and CDR2 sequences are GTSNPN and SVGIG (reference sequence). CDR3 loop: CAWSPRGGGRETQYF. CDR3 bases: TGTGCCTGGAGCCCTAGGGGGGGCGGTAGGGAGACCCAGTACTTC.

The chain has TRBV3-1 (or the pseudogene TRBV3-2) and TRBJ2-5; 7 bases fit TRBD2. The CDR3 is 14 amino acids. Germline V gene data show CDR1 as LGHDT and CDR2 as YNNKEL (reference sequence). Trimming at V came to 0 bases and at J to 9 bases, leaving 7 bases not matched to a gene. Written as DNA, the CDR3 is TGTGCCAGCAGCCAAGAGGGGACTAAGGGTCCCCAGTACTTC. Encoded protein: CASSQEGTKGPQYF.

This chain links TRBV5-3 with TRBJ1-6; 9 bases agree with TRBD1. TRBV5-3 is placed among ORFs of uncertain function. Losses at the gene ends were 4 bases for V and 7 bases for J; bases not matched to a gene: 12. The CDR3 runs 17 residues. The CDR3 spells CARSPRGRQGGNSPLHF. The CDR3 DNA reads TGTGCCAGAAGCCCCAGGGGTCGACAGGGGGGAAATTCACCCCTCCACTTT.

The chain employs TRBV19 and TRBJ2-2, with TRBD1 matching over 9 bases. Germline V gene data show CDR1 as LNHDA and CDR2 as SQIVND (reference sequence). The CDR3 has 13 residues. Trimming at V came to 8 bases and at J to 6 bases, leaving 4 bases not matched to a gene. The CDR3 protein is CASRTGAPGELFF. The CDR3 DNA follows: TGTGCCAGTCGGACAGGGGCCCCCGGGGAGCTGTTTTTT. Based on the CDR3 plus reference TRBV19 and TRBJ2-2, the full variable domain is DGGITQSPKYLFRKEGQNVTLSCEQNLNHDAMYWYRQDPGQGLRLIYYSQIVNDFQKGDIAEGYSVSREKKESFPLTVTSAQKNPTAFYLCASRTGAPGELFFGEGSRLTVL.

The chain is built from TRBV28 and TRBJ1-2; tentatively, D is TRBD1 (6 bases). Per the germline V gene, CDR1 is MDHEN and CDR2 is SYDVKM. Trimming shortened V by 6 bases and J by 4 bases, and 21 bases separated the two germline ends. The CDR3 consists of 16 residues. CDR3 coding DNA: TGTGCCAGCAGCATACCTACCGGGACAAGGGGCTATGGCTACACCTTC. Amino acid sequence: CASSIPTGTRGYGYTF.

This chain joins TRBV6-2 or TRBV6-3 and TRBJ2-7; 7 bases are shared with TRBD2. Germline V CDR1 and CDR2: MNHEY, SVGEGT. The V gene end was trimmed by 6 bases and the J gene end by 9 bases; junction bases not matched to a gene: 8. The CDR3 is 12 residues long. The CDR3 reads CASSPPSGRQYF. The CDR3 bases are TGTGCCAGCAGCCCCCCTAGCGGCAGGCAGTACTTC.

The chain uses TRBV2 and TRBJ2-5; 7 positions match TRBD2. Trimming cost V 6 bases and J 4 bases; bases outside gene matches: 11. CDR1 and CDR2 (germline): SNHLY, FYNNEI. The CDR3 contains 15 residues. CDR3 sequence (DNA): TGTGCCAGCAGGTCCCTAGCGGTGCAGGGAGAGACCCAGTACTTC. Protein: CASRSLAVQGETQYF.

Notes on this clone: The same CDR3 also results from other DNA sequences found in this sample. The CDR3, as DNA: TGTGCCAGCAGCTTAGCGGGGGGGCGAGATACGCAGTATTTT. Translating it yields CASSLAGGRDTQYF. The chain links TRBV7-2 to TRBJ2-3; D is perhaps TRBD2 (7 bases). This CDR3 has 14 amino acids. CDR1 and CDR2 from the germline V gene are SGHTA and FQGNSA. Trimming stripped 0 bases from V and 5 bases from J, with 9 bases between. Complete variable domain (other parts from reference TRBV7-2 and TRBJ2-3): GAGVSQSPSNKVTEKGKDVELRCDPISGHTALYWYRQSLGQGLEFLIYFQGNSAPDKSGLPSDRFSAERTGGSVSTLTIQRTQQEDSAVYLCASSLAGGRDTQYFGPGTRLTVL.

V is TRBV6-1 and J is TRBJ2-3, with TRBD2 matching over 11 bases. Looked up from germline, CDR1 is MNHNS and CDR2 is SASEGT. The J segment lost 0 bases and the V segment lost 3 bases, leaving 2 bases of the junction unmatched. The CDR3 sequence is 16 residues long. CDR3 region: CASSELAGGSTDTQYF. CDR3 sequence (DNA): TGTGCCAGCAGTGAGTTAGCGGGAGGGAGCACAGATACGCAGTATTTT.

This clone was counted a single time. The chain recombines TRBV5-1 with TRBJ1-1; 8 nucleotides agree with TRBD1. This CDR3 comprises 15 residues. CDR1 SGHRS and CDR2 YFSETQ come from the germline V gene. Trimming removed 0 bases from V and 1 base from J; junction bases left unmatched: 2. The CDR3 protein is CASSLAGTGNTEAFF. For the CDR3, the DNA is TGCGCCAGCAGCTTGGCCGGGACAGGGAACACTGAAGCTTTCTTT.

This chain uses TRBV5-1 with TRBJ2-7; possibly TRBD1 for D (5 bases). Germline CDR1 is SGHRS and CDR2 is YFSETQ. CDR3 size: 15 residues. V was cut by 0 bases and J by 0 bases, with 10 bases left in between. The CDR3 region is CASSLVATASYEQYF. CDR3 DNA: TGCGCCAGCAGCTTGGTGGCGACAGCCTCCTACGAGCAGTACTTC.

In its sample, this clone was seen once. The chain links TRBV7-9 to TRBJ1-1; the match to TRBD1 covers 9 bases. J lost 5 bases, V lost 0 bases, and 10 bases had no gene match. Germline-derived CDR1 and CDR2 are SEHNR and FQNEAQ (reference sequence). The CDR3 extends over 17 amino acids. The CDR3 nucleotides are TGTGCCAGCAGCTTAGCGCGGGGACAGGGCAGTCTAACTGAAGCTTTCTTT. As protein: CASSLARGQGSLTEAFF.

J is TRBJ1-1 and V is TRBV5-1, with 9 bases matching TRBD1. This CDR3 spans 14 amino acids. Germline assignment: CDR1 SGHRS and CDR2 YFSETQ. V was clipped by 2 bases and J by 7 bases; unmatched bases: 6. The chain's CDR3 is CASSFGTGRIEAFF. Written as DNA, the CDR3 is TGCGCCAGCAGCTTCGGGACAGGGCGCATTGAAGCTTTCTTT.

The CDR3 is CASSQRTPGGVGNQPQHF. The DNA for the CDR3 is TGTGCCAGCTCACAACGCACCCCGGGGGGAGTGGGCAATCAGCCCCAGCATTTT. The chain has TRBV18 and TRBJ1-5; maybe TRBD1 (5 bases). There are 18 residues in the CDR3. Germline V gene data show CDR1 as KGHSH and CDR2 as LQKENI. V dropped 4 bases and J dropped 2 bases, with 21 bases sitting between them.

The J gene is TRBJ1-5, the V gene TRBV19, with a tentative D call TRBD1 (5 bases). The CDR3 covers 15 residues. V was trimmed by 1 base and J by 5 bases, leaving 12 bases between them. Per the germline V gene, CDR1 is LNHDA and CDR2 is SQIVND (reference sequence). CDR3: CASSIAGQGDQPQHF. The CDR3 DNA reads TGTGCCAGTAGTATAGCGGGCCAAGGGGATCAGCCCCAGCATTTT. Together with reference TRBV19 and TRBJ1-5, the CDR3 gives the full variable domain: DGGITQSPKYLFRKEGQNVTLSCEQNLNHDAMYWYRQDPGQGLRLIYYSQIVNDFQKGDIAEGYSVSREKKESFPLTVTSAQKNPTAFYLCASSIAGQGDQPQHFGDGTRLSIL.